Below are 18 T cell receptor beta chains sequenced from a single sample in a study of cytomegalovirus exposure and HLA in healthy donors. In the PCR, 60 Vbeta and 13 Jbeta primers were used. Method: immunoSEQ multiplex PCR; TCRdb's copy keeps in-frame clones and lacks some. The top ten hold roughly 2.5% of the sample, which has about 98,000 clones, more than 60% seen once. What was sequenced was PBMCs. The receptors come from a man in his fifties or sixties in good health and CMV-seronegative.

The rearrangement joins TRBV7-9 to TRBJ2-3; 8 bases fit TRBD2. The ends lost 3 bases at V and 2 bases at J; junction bases unmatched: 10. The germline V gene has CDR1 SEHNR and CDR2 FQNEAQ (reference sequence). The CDR3 extends over 17 amino acids. The CDR3 DNA reads TGTGCCAGCAGCTTCGATAAAACGGGGGGGGTCACAGATACGCAGTATTTT. Encoded protein: CASSFDKTGGVTDTQYF.

The chain uses TRBV4-2 and TRBJ2-5; D unresolved. The J call could be wrong; TRBJ2-7 is a better fit for the DNA end. Germline-derived CDR1 and CDR2 are LGHNA and YNFKEQ. The CDR3 length is 14 residues. The CDR3 bases are TGTGCCAGCAGCCAATCAGCTGACTCCTACGAGCAGTACTTC. Translation: CASSQSADSYEQYF.

The rearrangement links TRBV15 to TRBJ1-4; D is perhaps TRBD1 (5 bases). Deletions cut 0 bases from V and 2 bases from J, with 10 bases between. The germline CDR1 and CDR2 sequences are LNHNV and YYDKDF (reference sequence). This CDR3 comprises 16 residues. The DNA for the CDR3 is TGTGCCACCAGCAGAGATGGCGGGACGACTAATGAAAAACTGTTTTTT. Translating it yields CATSRDGGTTNEKLFF.

The V call is TRBV6-5, the J call TRBJ2-7, with 9 bases matching TRBD2. The CDR3 consists of 15 residues. The V gene's germline CDR1 is MNHEY and CDR2 SVGAGI. V dropped 2 bases and J dropped 0; count of bases not matched to a gene: 2. CDR3 amino acids: CASSYGLALSYEQYF. Here the CDR3 DNA reads TGTGCCAGCAGTTACGGACTAGCGCTCTCCTACGAGCAGTACTTC.

The chain uses TRBV7-9 and TRBJ2-2; no reliable D call. Trimming took 9 bases from V and 5 from J, leaving 13 bases between them. This CDR3 has 13 residues. Per the germline V gene, CDR1 is SEHNR and CDR2 is FQNEAQ (reference sequence). CDR3 in amino acids: CASISRQTGELFF. The CDR3 bases are TGTGCCAGTATTTCGCGGCAGACCGGGGAGCTGTTTTTT. The full variable domain, its missing parts supplied by reference TRBV7-9 and TRBJ2-2, is DTGVSQNPRHKITKRGQNVTFRCDPISEHNRLYWYRQTLGQGPEFLTYFQNEAQLEKSRLLSDRFSAERPKGSFSTLEIQRTEQGDSAMYLCASISRQTGELFFGEGSRLTVL.

This clone came up a few times. The chain carries TRBV28 and TRBJ2-2; a weak D match, TRBD1 (5 bases). The CDR3 consists of 16 residues. CDR1 MDHEN and CDR2 SYDVKM come from the germline V gene. V was trimmed by 8 bases and J by 1 base, leaving 17 bases between them. CDR3 sequence (DNA): TGTGCCAGCTTGGACACGGTGGGGTTGAACACCGGGGAGCTGTTTTTT. This translates into CASLDTVGLNTGELFF.

CDR3 in amino acids: CASSNGLAGIWEQYF. DNA of the CDR3: TGTGCCAGCAGTAACGGACTAGCGGGAATTTGGGAGCAGTACTTC. The rearrangement joins TRBV21-1 to TRBJ2-7; the table's D call, TRBD2, was not checked against the DNA. TRBV21-1 is a pseudogene locus. This CDR3 is 15 amino acids long.

The CDR3 spells CASAAGDGTDTQYF. The CDR3 bases are TGTGCCAGCGCGGCTGGCGACGGCACAGATACGCAGTATTTT. The chain combines TRBV11-3 with TRBJ2-3, with unresolved D. There are 14 residues in the CDR3. Germline V lookup: CDR1 SGHNT, CDR2 YENEEA. With 8 bases removed from V and 1 base from J, the gap between germline ends came to 13 bases.

V usage is TRBV19 and J usage is TRBJ1-3; D unclear. CDR3 length equals 15 residues. Germline CDR1 LNHDA, CDR2 SQIVND (reference sequence). Trimming pared 7 bases from V and 2 bases from J, leaving 15 bases between. CDR3 DNA sequence: TGTGCCAGTACCCCGAGCGGGCGGACTGGAAACACCATATATTTT. It encodes CASTPSGRTGNTIYF.

The chain has TRBV5-1 and TRBJ1-3; D is uncertain. Germline CDR1 SGHRS, CDR2 YFSETQ. The length of the CDR3 is 17 residues. V was clipped by 5 bases and J by 0 bases, with 18 bases between them. The CDR3 sequence: CASRPRERELSGNTIYF. The DNA for the CDR3 is TGCGCCAGCAGACCGAGGGAGCGGGAACTCTCTGGAAACACCATATATTTT.

The rearrangement uses TRBV28 and TRBJ2-5, with D possibly matching TRBD1 (6 bases). The CDR3 loop spans 13 amino acids. V was trimmed by 7 bases and J by 1 base, leaving 10 bases between them. The germline gives CDR1 MDHEN, CDR2 SYDVKM. The CDR3 DNA reads TGTGCCAGCAAAAGACAGGCCCAAGAGACCCAGTACTTC. Protein product: CASKRQAQETQYF. Supplemented by reference TRBV28 and TRBJ2-5, the full variable domain reads DVKVTQSSRYLVKRTGEKVFLECVQDMDHENMFWYRQDPGLGLRLIYFSYDVKMKEKGDIPEGYSVSREKKERFSLILESASTNQTSMYLCASKRQAQETQYFGPGTRLLVL.

The chain has TRBV9 and TRBJ2-1; 14 bases match TRBD2. The CDR3 runs to 17 residues. Unmatched junction bases numbered 5, after V lost 0 bases and J lost 6 bases. Germline V gene lookup returns CDR1 SGDLS and CDR2 YYNGEE. In DNA form, the CDR3 reads TGTGCCAGCAGCGTAGGACTAGCGGGAGGGCCAGGCAATGAGCAGTTCTTC. Encoded protein: CASSVGLAGGPGNEQFF.

J is TRBJ1-5 and V is TRBV7-2, with D perhaps matching TRBD1 (6 bases). CDR3 length: 17 residues. The ends were cut back, 0 bases at V and 3 bases at J, with 15 bases in the middle. Germline values: CDR1 SGHTA, CDR2 FQGNSA. In DNA form, the CDR3 reads TGTGCCAGCAGCTTAGCGAGGGGGGGGTCCTCCAATCAGCCCCAGCATTTT. Translating gives CASSLARGGSSNQPQHF.

V gene TRBV28 combines with J gene TRBJ2-2, with 7 bases lining up with TRBD1. This CDR3 has 17 amino acids. The J segment lost 2 bases and the V segment lost 2 bases, leaving 8 bases of the junction unmatched. Germline-derived CDR1 and CDR2 are MDHEN and SYDVKM. CDR3 coding DNA: TGTGCCAGCAGTTTACTACCCGGGACAGCTAACACCGGGGAGCTGTTTTTT. Protein: CASSLLPGTANTGELFF.

The CDR3 here is CASSLSRTGDEQYF. CDR3 bases: TGTGCCAGCAGCTTAAGTCGAACAGGGGACGAGCAGTACTTC. V gene TRBV7-9 combines with J gene TRBJ2-7; 7 nucleotides line up with TRBD1. Unmatched junction bases numbered 6, after V lost 2 bases and J lost 5 bases. The length of the CDR3 is 14 residues. CDR1 and CDR2 from the germline V gene are SEHNR and FQNEAQ (reference sequence). Using reference TRBV7-9 and TRBJ2-7 for the parts outside the CDR3, the full variable domain is DTGVSQNPRHKITKRGQNVTFRCDPISEHNRLYWYRQTLGQGPEFLTYFQNEAQLEKSRLLSDRFSAERPKGSFSTLEIQRTEQGDSAMYLCASSLSRTGDEQYFGPGTRLTVT.

Here the CDR3 DNA reads TGTGCCTGGAGTGTATCTAGCGCCACAGATACGCAGTATTTT. This gives the protein CAWSVSSATDTQYF. The chain has TRBV30 and TRBJ2-3; TRBD2 might be the D (6 bases). Germline V lookup: CDR1 GTSNPN, CDR2 SVGIG (reference sequence). The V end lost 0 bases, the J end lost 2 bases, and 9 bases lay between the germline ends. CDR3 size: 14 residues.

The chain uses TRBV5-4 and TRBJ2-1; maybe TRBD2 (6 bases). V shed 0 bases and J shed 1 base, with 8 bases lying between them. The germline gives CDR1 SGHNT, CDR2 YYREEE (reference sequence). This CDR3 spans 15 amino acids. The CDR3 nucleotides read TGTGCCAGCAGCTTGGTAGGGAGGTCCTACAATGAGCAGTTCTTC. Its protein is CASSLVGRSYNEQFF.

There are a few counts of this clone. The chain employs TRBV11-2 and TRBJ2-2, with TRBD2 matching over 9 bases. The CDR3 is made up of 16 amino acids. Trimming at V came to 4 bases and at J to 5 bases, leaving 8 bases not matched to a gene. The germline V gene encodes CDR1 SGHAT and CDR2 FQNNGV. CDR3: CASSSLAGAGTGELFF. CDR3 DNA sequence: TGTGCCAGCAGCTCCTTAGCGGGAGCTGGGACCGGGGAGCTGTTTTTT.